This record covers a single T cell receptor beta chain. Stable Graves' hyperthyroidism meant no ophthalmopathy progression within 18 months. Researchers barred patients who had uncontrolled infection, other autoimmune disease, pregnancy or lactation. Diagnoses rested on clinical symptoms, serum thyroxine and TRAb, thyroid ultrasound and orbital computed tomography. With V trimmed by 8 bases and J by 6 bases, 9 bases remained unmatched. CDR3 length equals 14 residues. Researchers amplified the TCR beta CDR3 regions from RNA transcripts. The HTBI primer set was used in a first-round RT-PCR of the TCR CDR3. TCRdb analysed the multiplex PCR reads with MiXCR anew, one entry per CDR3 protein. This table has a few hundred thousand distinct CDR3 sequences, 20% to 30% appearing once. This entry is derived from a study of T cells in Graves' hyperthyroidism and ophthalmopathy. Overall study: Upon initial diagnosis and before any treatment, peripheral blood was collected.

This receptor was obtained from a man aged 50-60 years with Graves' hyperthyroidism. The sequenced sample consisted of blood. V usage is TRBV12-3 or TRBV12-4 and J usage is TRBJ1-2, with TRBD1 identical over 10 bases. This CDR3 is CASGAGTGADGYTF. CDR3 sequence (DNA): TGTGCCAGCGGGGCGGGGACAGGGGCTGATGGCTACACCTTC.